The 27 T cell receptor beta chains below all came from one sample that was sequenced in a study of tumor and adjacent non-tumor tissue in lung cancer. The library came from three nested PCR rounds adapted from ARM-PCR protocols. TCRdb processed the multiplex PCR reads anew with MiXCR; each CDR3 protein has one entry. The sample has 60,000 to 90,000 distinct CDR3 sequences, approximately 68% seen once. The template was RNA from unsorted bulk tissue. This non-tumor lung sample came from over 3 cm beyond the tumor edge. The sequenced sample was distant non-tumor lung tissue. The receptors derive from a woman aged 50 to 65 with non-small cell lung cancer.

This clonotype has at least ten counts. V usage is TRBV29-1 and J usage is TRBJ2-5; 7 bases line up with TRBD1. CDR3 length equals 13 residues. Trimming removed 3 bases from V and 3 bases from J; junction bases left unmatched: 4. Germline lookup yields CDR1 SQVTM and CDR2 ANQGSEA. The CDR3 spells CSVEGTAEETQYF. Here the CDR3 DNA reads TGCAGCGTTGAGGGGACAGCAGAAGAGACCCAGTACTTC.

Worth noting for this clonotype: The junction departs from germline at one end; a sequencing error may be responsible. Here the CDR3 reads CSARGDSNQPKHF. The CDR3 DNA reads as TGCAGTGCTAGGGGGGATAGTAATCAGCCCAAGCATTTT. This chain joins TRBV20-1 and TRBJ1-5, with D tentatively TRBD1 (5 bases). CDR3 size: 13 residues. Germline-derived CDR1 and CDR2 are DFQATT and SNEGSKA (reference sequence).

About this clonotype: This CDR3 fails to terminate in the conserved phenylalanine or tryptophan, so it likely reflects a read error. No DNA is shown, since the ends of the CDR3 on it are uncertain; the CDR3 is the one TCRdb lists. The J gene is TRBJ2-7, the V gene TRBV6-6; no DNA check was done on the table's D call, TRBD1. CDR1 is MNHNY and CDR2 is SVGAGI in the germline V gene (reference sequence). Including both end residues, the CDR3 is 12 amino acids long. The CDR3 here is CAGSLQGREQHI.

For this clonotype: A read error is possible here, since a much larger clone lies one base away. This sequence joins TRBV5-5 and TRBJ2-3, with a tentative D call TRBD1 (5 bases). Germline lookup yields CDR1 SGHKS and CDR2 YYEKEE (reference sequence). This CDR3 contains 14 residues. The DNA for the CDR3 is TGTGCCAGCAGCTTGACAGGTAGCAGAGATACGCAGTATTTT. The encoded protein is CASSLTGSRDTQYF.

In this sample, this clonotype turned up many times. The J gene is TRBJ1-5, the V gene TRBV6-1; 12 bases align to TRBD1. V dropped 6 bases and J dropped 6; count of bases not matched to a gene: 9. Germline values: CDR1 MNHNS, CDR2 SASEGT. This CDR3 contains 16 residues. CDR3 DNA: TGTGCCAGCAGCGGAACGGGACAGGGGGCACCTCAGCCCCAGCATTTT. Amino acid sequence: CASSGTGQGAPQPQHF.

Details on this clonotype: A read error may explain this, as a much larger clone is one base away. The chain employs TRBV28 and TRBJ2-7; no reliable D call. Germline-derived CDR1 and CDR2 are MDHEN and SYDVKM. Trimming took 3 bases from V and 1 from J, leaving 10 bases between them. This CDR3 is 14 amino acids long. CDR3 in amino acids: CASSFLAISYEQYF. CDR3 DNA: TGTGCCAGCAGTTTTTTGGCCATTTCCTACGAGCAGTACTTC.

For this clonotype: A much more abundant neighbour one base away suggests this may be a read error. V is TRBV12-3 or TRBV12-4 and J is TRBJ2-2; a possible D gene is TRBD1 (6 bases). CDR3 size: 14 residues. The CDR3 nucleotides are TGTGCCTGCAGCCAAAACAGGGCTGGCGGGGAGCTGTTTTTT. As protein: CACSQNRAGGELFF.

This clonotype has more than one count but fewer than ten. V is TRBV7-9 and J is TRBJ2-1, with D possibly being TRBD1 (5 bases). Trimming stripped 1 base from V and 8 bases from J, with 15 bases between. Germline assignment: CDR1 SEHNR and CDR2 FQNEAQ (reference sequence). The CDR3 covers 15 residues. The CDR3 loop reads CASSLVGHPSDEQFF. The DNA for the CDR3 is TGTGCCAGCAGCTTAGTAGGACACCCTTCGGATGAGCAGTTCTTC.

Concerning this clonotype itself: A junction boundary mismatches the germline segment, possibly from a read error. The CDR3 spells CANSETGHLNTEAFF. The CDR3 bases are TGCGCCAACAGCGAAACGGGACACCTGAACACTGAAGCTTTCTTT. The chain couples TRBV5-1 to TRBJ1-1; TRBD1 might be the D (6 bases). CDR1 is SGHRS, CDR2 YFSETQ, per germline. The CDR3 is 15 residues long.

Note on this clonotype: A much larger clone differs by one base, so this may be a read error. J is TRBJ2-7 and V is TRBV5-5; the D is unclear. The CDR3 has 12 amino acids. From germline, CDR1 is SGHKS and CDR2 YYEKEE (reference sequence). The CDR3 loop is CVSSPYTYEQYF. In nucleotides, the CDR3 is TGTGTCAGCAGCCCGTACACCTACGAGCAGTACTTC.

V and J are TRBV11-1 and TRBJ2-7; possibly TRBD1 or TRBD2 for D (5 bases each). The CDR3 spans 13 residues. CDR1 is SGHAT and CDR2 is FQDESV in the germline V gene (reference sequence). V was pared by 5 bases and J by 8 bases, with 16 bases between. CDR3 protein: CASSLGIGDQQYF. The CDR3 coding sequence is TGTGCCAGCAGCCTAGGAATAGGGGACCAGCAGTACTTC.

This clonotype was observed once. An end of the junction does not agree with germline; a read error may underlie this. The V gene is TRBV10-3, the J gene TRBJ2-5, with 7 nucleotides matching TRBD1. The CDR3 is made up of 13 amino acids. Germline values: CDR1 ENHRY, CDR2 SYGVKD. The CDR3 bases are TGTACCATCAAGGGGGCGACCCAAGAAACCCAGTACTTC. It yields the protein CTIKGATQETQYF.

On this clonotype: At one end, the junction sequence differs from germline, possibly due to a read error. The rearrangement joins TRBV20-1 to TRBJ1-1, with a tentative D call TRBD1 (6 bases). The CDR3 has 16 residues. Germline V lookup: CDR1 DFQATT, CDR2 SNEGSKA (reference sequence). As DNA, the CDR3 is TGCAGAGCTAGAGACCCCCGAACGGGGGCATCCACTGAAGCTTTCTTT. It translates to CRARDPRTGASTEAFF.

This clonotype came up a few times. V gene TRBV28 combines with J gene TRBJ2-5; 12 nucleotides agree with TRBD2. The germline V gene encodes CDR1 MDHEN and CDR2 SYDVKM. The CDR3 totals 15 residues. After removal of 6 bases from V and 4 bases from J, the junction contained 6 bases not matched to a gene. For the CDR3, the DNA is TGTGCCAGCAGGCCTAGCGGGAGGGGGGGAGAGACCCAGTACTTC. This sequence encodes CASRPSGRGGETQYF.

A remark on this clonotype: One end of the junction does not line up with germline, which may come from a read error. The CDR3 nucleotides read TGTGCCACCAGTGACCGTGGCAGCGGGAGAGGGGCAGATATGCAGTATTTT. This codes for CATSDRGSGRGADMQYF. The chain uses TRBV24-1 and TRBJ2-3; 8 nucleotides agree with TRBD2. The germline V gene has CDR1 KGHDR and CDR2 SFDVKD. The CDR3 runs 17 residues.

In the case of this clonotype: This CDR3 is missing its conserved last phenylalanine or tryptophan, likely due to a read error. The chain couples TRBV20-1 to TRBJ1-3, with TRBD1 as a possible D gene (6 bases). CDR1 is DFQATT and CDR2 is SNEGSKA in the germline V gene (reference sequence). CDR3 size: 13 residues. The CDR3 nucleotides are TGCAGTGCCCTATCTGAGGGGGGAAACAGCATATATTAT. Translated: CSALSEGGNSIYY.

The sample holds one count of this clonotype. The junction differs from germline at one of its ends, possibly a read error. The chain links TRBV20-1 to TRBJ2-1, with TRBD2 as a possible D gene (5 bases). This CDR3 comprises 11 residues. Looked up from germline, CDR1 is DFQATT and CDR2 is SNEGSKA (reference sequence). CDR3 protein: CSTSLRNEQFF. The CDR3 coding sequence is TGCAGTACTAGTCTTCGCAATGAGCAGTTCTTC.

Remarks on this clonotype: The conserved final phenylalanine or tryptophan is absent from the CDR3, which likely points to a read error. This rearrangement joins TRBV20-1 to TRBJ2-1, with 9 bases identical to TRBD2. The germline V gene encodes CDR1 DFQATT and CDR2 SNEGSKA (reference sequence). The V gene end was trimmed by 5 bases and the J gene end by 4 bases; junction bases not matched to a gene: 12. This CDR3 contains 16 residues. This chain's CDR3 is CSAGRLAVSSYNEQFS. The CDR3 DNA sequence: TGCAGTGCTGGTAGACTAGCGGTGAGCTCATACAATGAGCAGTTCTCC.

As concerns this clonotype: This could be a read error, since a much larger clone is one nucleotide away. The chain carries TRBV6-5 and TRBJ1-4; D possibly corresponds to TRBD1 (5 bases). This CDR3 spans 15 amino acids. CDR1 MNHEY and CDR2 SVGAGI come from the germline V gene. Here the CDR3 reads CTSRSGGGGNEKLFF. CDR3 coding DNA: TGTACCAGCAGATCTGGGGGGGGAGGGAATGAAAAACTGTTTTTT.

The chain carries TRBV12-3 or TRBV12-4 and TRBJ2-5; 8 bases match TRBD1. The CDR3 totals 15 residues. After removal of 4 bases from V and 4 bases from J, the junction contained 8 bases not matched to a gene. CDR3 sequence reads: CASSYWDRMTETQYF. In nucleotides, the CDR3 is TGTGCCAGCAGTTACTGGGACAGGATGACAGAGACCCAGTACTTC.

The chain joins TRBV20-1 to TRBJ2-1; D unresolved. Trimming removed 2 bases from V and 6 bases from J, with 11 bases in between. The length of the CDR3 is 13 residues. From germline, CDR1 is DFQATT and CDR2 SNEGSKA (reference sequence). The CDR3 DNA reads TGCAGTGCTAGAAATGTGGTGGTCAATGAGCAGTTCTTC. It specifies CSARNVVVNEQFF.

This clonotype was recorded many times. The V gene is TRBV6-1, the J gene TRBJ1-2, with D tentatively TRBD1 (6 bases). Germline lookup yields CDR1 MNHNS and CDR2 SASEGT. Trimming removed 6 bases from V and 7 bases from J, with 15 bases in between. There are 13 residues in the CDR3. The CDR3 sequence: CASREWSDSGYTF. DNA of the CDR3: TGTGCCAGCAGGGAGTGGTCGGACAGTGGCTACACCTTC.

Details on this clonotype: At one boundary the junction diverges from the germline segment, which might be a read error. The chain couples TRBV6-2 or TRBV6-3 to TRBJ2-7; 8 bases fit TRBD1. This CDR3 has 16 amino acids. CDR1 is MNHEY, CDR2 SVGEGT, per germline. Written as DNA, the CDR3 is TGTGCCAACAGTTTAAACCGGGACAGGACCTCCTACGAGCAGTATTTC. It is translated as CANSLNRDRTSYEQYF.

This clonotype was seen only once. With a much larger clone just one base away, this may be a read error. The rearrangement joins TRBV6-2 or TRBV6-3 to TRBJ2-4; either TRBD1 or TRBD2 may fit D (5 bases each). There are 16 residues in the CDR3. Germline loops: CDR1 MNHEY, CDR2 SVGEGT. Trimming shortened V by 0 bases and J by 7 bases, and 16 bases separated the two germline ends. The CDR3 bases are TGTGCCAGCAGTTACTCCCCCGTAATGGGGGATAACATTCAGTACTTC. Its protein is CASSYSPVMGDNIQYF.

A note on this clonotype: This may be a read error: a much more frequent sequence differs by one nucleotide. The CDR3, as DNA: TGCAGCACCGCACCAGATTGGGGCTATGGCTACACCTTC. Amino acids: CSTAPDWGYGYTF. The gene calls are TRBV29-1 and TRBJ1-2; unclear D gene. CDR3 length equals 13 residues. Germline-derived CDR1 and CDR2 are SQVTM and ANQGSEA. Deletions cut 8 bases from V and 4 bases from J, with 17 bases between.

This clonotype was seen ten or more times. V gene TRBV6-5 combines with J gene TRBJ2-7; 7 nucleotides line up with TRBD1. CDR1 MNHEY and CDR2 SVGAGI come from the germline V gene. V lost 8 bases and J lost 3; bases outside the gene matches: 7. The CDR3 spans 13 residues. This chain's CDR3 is CASWGQMSYEQYF. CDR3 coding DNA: TGTGCCAGCTGGGGACAGATGAGCTACGAGCAGTACTTC.

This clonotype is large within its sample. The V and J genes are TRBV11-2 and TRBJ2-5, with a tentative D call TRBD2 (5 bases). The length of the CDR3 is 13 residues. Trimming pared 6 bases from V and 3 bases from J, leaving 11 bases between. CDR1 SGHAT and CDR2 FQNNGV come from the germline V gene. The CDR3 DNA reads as TGTGCCAGCAGGGTCGGGGTTAAAGAGACCCAGTACTTC. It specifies CASRVGVKETQYF.